This record looks at one T cell receptor (beta chain) sequence and its context. This entry comes from a study of blood T cell repertoires in COVID-19. As for the study in general: Samples representing acute and convalescent COVID-19 were sourced from the United States, Italy and Spain. The cDNA or gDNA used as material had been derived from T cells, B-cell-depleted T cells, or PBMCs.

TCRdb's table, derived via immunoSEQ multiplex PCR, lists solely in-frame clones and lacks some. Found here are about 170,000 clones, approximately 91% of them singletons; the top ten hold about 4.9%. Patients in Seattle were enrolled during active infection, then followed longitudinally. CDR1 and CDR2 from the germline V gene are LNHDA and SQIVND (reference sequence). Trimming shortened V by 5 bases and J by 6 bases, and 13 bases separated the two germline ends. The CDR3 contains 13 residues. This chain links TRBV19 with TRBJ1-2; possibly TRBD1 for D (6 bases). The sequence was obtained from a man aged 18 to 29 with COVID-19, enrolled during active disease. Sequenced input: peripheral blood. This chain's CDR3 is CASSPQGIHGYTF. CDR3 nucleotide sequence: TGTGCCAGTAGTCCACAGGGTATCCATGGCTACACCTTC.